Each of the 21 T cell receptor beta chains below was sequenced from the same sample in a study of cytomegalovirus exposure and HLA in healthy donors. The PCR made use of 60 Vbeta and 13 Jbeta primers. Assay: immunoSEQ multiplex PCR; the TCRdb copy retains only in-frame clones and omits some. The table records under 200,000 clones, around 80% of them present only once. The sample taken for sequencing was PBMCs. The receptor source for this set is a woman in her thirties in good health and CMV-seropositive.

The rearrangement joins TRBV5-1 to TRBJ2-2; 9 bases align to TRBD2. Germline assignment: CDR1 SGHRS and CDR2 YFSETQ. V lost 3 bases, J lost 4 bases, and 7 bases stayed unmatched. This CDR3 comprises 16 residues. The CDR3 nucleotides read TGCGCCAGCAGCTGGGGAGCGGGAGGAGTCACCGGGGAGCTGTTTTTT. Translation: CASSWGAGGVTGELFF.

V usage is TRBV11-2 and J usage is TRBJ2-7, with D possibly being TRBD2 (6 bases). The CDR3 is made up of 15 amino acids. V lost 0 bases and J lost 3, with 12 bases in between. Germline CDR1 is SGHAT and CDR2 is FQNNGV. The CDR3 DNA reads TGTGCCAGCAGCTTAGATGCGGGGTGGGTCTACGAGCAGTACTTC. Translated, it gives CASSLDAGWVYEQYF.

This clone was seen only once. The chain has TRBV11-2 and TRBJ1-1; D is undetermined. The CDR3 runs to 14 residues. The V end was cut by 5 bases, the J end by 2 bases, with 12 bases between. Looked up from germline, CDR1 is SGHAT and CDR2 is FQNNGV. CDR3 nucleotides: TGTGCCAGCAGCGGCCCTCGGGGAAACACTGAAGCTTTCTTT. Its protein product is CASSGPRGNTEAFF.

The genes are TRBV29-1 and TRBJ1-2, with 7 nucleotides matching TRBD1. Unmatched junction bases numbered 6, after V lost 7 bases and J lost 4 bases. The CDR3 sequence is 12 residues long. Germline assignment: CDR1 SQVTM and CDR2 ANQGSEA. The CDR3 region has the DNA TGCAGCGCCTGGGACAGTATCTATGGCTACACCTTC. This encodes CSAWDSIYGYTF.

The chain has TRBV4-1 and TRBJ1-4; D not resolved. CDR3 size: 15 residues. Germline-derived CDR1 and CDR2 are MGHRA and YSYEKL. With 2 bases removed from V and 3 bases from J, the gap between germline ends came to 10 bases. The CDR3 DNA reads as TGCGCCAGCAGCCAACTAACAGTCTCTAATGAAAAACTGTTTTTT. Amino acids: CASSQLTVSNEKLFF.

The DNA for the CDR3 is TGTGCCAGCAGTCAAACCAGCGACAGGGGGCGAGGCTACACCTTC. Translating it yields CASSQTSDRGRGYTF. The chain combines TRBV2 with TRBJ1-2; 10 bases are shared with TRBD1. The J segment lost 8 bases and the V segment lost 5 bases, leaving 11 bases of the junction unmatched. Per germline, CDR1 SNHLY and CDR2 FYNNEI. This CDR3 is 15 amino acids long. Variable domain in full (rest from reference TRBV2 and TRBJ1-2): EPEVTQTPSHQVTQMGQEVILRCVPISNHLYFYWYRQILGQKVEFLVSFYNNEISEKSEIFDDQFSVERPDGSNFTLKIRSTKLEDSAMYFCASSQTSDRGRGYTFGSGTRLTVV.

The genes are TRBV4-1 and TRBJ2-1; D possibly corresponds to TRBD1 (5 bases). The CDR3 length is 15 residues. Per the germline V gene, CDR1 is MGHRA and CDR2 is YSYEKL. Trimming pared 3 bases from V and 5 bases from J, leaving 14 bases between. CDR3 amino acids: CASSQILKGDNEQFF. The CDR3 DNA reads TGCGCCAGCAGCCAGATACTAAAAGGGGACAATGAGCAGTTCTTC.

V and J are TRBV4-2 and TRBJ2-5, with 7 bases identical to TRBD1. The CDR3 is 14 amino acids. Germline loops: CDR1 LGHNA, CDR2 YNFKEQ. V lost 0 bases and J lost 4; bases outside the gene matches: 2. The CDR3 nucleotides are TGTGCCAGCAGCCAAGATCACAGGGGAGAGACCCAGTACTTC. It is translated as CASSQDHRGETQYF.

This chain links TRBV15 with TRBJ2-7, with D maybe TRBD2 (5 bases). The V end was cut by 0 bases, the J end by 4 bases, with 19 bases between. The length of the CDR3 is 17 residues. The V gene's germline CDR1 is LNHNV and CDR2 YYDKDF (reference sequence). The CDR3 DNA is TGTGCCACCAGCAGAGAACGCGGAGGAAAAAGGTTGTACGAGCAGTACTTC. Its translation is CATSRERGGKRLYEQYF.

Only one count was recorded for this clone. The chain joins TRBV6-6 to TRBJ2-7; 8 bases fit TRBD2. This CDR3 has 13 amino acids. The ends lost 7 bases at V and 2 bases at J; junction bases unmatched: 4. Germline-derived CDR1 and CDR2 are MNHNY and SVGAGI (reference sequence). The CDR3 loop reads CASTTSGTYEQYF. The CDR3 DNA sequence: TGTGCCAGCACCACTAGCGGTACCTACGAGCAGTACTTC.

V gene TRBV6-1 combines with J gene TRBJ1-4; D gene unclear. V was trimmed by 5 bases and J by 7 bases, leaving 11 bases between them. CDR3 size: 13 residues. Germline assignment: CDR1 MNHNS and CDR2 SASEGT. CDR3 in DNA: TGTGCCAGCAGTTTATTAGCGGTTGAAAAACTGTTTTTT. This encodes CASSLLAVEKLFF.

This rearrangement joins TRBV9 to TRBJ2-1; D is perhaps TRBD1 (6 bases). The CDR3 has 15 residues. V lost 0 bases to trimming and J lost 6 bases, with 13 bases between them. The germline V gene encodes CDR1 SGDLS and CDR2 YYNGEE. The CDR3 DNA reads TGTGCCAGCAGCGTAGGGCCCGACAGGATCAATGAGCAGTTCTTC. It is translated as CASSVGPDRINEQFF. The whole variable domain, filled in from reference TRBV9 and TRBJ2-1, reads DSGVTQTPKHLITATGQRVTLRCSPRSGDLSVYWYQQSLDQGLQFLIQYYNGEERAKGNILERFSAQQFPDLHSELNLSSLELGDSALYFCASSVGPDRINEQFFGPGTRLTVL.

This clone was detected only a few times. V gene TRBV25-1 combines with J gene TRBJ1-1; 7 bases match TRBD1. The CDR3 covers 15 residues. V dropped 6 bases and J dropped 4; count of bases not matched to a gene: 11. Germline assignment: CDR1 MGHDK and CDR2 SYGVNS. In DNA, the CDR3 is TGTGCCAGCAGCAGGACAGGAGATTTCGGCACTGAAGCTTTCTTT. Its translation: CASSRTGDFGTEAFF.

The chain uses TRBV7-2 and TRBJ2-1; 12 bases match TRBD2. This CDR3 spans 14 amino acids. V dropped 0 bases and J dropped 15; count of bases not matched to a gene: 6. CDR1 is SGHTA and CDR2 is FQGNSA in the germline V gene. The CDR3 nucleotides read TGTGCCAGCAGCTTAGCGCTAGCGGGAGGGCCGTGGTTCTTC. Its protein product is CASSLALAGGPWFF.

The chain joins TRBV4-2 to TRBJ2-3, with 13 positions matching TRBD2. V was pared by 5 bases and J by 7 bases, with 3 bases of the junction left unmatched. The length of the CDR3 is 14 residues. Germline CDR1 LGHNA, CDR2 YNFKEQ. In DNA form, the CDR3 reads TGTGCCAGCAGCTCGGGACTAGCGGGGAATACGCAGTATTTT. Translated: CASSSGLAGNTQYF.

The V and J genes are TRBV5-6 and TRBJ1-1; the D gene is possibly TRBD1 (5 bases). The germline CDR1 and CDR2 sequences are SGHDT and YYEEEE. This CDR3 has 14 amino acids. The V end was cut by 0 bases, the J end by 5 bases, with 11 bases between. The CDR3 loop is CASSLGAGFTEAFF. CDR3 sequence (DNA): TGTGCCAGCAGCTTGGGGGCAGGGTTTACTGAAGCTTTCTTT.

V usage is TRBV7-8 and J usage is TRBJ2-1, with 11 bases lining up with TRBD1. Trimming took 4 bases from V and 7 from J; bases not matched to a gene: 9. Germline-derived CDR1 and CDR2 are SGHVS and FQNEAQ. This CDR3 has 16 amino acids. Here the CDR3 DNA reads TGTGCCAGCAGCTCGCCCCAGGGACAGGGGGGAAATGAGCAGTTCTTC. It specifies CASSSPQGQGGNEQFF.

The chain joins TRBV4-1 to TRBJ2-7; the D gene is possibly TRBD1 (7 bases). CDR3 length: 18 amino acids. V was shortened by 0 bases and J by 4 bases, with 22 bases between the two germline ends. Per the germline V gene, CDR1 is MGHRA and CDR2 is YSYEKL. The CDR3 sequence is CASSQERFRGGGLYEQYF. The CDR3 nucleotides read TGCGCCAGCAGCCAAGAAAGGTTCCGTGGAGGGGGCTTGTACGAGCAGTACTTC.

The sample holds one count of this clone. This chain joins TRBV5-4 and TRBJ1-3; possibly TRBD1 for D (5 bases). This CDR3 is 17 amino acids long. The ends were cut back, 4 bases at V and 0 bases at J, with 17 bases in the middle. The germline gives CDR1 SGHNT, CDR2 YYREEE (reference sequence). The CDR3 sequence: CASSIQTVSSSGNTIYF. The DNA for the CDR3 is TGTGCCAGCAGCATCCAGACAGTCTCCAGCTCTGGAAACACCATATATTTT.

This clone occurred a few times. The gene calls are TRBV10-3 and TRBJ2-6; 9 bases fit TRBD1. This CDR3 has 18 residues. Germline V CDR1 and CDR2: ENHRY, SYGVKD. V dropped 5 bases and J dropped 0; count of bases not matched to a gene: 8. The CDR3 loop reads CAISPGTGTISGANVLTF. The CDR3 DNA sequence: TGTGCCATCAGTCCCGGGACAGGGACCATCTCTGGGGCCAACGTCCTGACTTTC.

In DNA form, the CDR3 reads TGTGCCAGCAGCCCCTTCGACAAGAACTCCTACAATGAGCAGTTCTTC. Protein product: CASSPFDKNSYNEQFF. The chain links TRBV7-6 to TRBJ2-1; D not certain. Trimming stripped 5 bases from V and 0 bases from J, with 14 bases between. CDR1 is SGHVS and CDR2 is FNYEAQ in the germline V gene. This CDR3 comprises 16 residues.